This T cell receptor beta chain was captured by sequencing in a study of blood T cell repertoires in COVID-19 (dated by TCRdb to 2018 to 2020). For the study in its entirety: Samples covering the acute and convalescent phases of COVID-19 were provided by collaborators in the United States, Italy and Spain. The prospective study material was composed of cDNA or gDNA derived from T cells, B-cell-depleted T cells, or PBMCs. Subjects who had been exposed to COVID-19, were actively infected with it, or had recovered from it provided the deeply sampled blood TCRbeta repertoires that made up the dataset. The repertoires were released in a freely available public database meant as a resource for research on the immune response to SARS-CoV-2. The samples were drawn from two sources: the first 160 participants of the ongoing ImmuneRACE study, and 1,200 or so subjects contributed by 6 global collaborators. A de-identified subject ID, COVID-19 status, age in years and sex were almost always included in the sample metadata. Where available, HLA class I and class II types were obtained from metadata supplied by the sample provider rather than from assay-based typing.

The V and J ends are trimmed by 5 bases and 5 bases, leaving 9 bases between them. The CDR3 covers 12 residues, taking in both the cysteine and the phenylalanine. Only the CDR3 portion is preserved as DNA: 36 bases, with reading frame beginning at the first base. The research as a whole found: The amount of clinical and demographic metadata varied by source and participant and was provided uncurated.

The collaborating institutions used their own protocols to collect whole blood in K2EDTA tubes. For TCRbeta analysis, collaborators shipped samples as frozen whole blood, isolated PBMCs, or DNA extracted from either of those sample types. TCRbeta CDR3 regions were amplified from genomic DNA using the immunoSEQ Assay, a bias-controlled multiplex PCR. As for the authors' bioinformatics: Within the assay, amplification of reference gene primers was used to estimate how many nucleated cells each sample contained. To quantify the absolute abundance of each unique TCRbeta CDR3 rearrangement, sequence reads were collapsed and filtered. For each sample, productive Simpson clonality was calculated as the square root of Simpson's diversity index over productive rearrangements. The immuneACCESS repertoire file appears here via TCRdb, limited to in-frame rearrangements. These files lack a portion of the clones; in checked studies, under half of the deficit traces to unresolved V genes, and the cause of the others is not known. V, J and clone size derive from that table, while D and trimming were established from the DNA sequence. Present in this sample are 70,000 or so clones, 75% to 95% of which were seen just once. The ten largest account for over 4% of the sample.

Note on this clone: Its antigen remains unidentified. No much larger clonotype is one base removed from it; base qualities were not supplied.

This sequence originates from a young woman with acute or convalescent COVID-19. The chain joins TRBV12-3 or TRBV12-4 to TRBJ1-2, with the D gene uncertain. The source material was peripheral blood. The nucleotides read TGTGCCAGCAGTCCTGGCCCTTATGGCTACACCTTC. Protein translation: CASSPGPYGYTF.